Given below is one T cell receptor beta chain in context. The antigen is not known. Within the sample, other DNA sequences also encode this same CDR3. Sequencing was performed with immunoSEQ multiplex PCR; in TCRdb, only in-frame clones are kept and a portion is missing. This sample has about 120,000 clones; around 90% occur once, and the top ten carry 0.27%. These data originate in a study of OX40 agonist ivuxolimab in advanced cancers. General study points: There was clonal expansion of CD4+ and CD8+ blood T cells by week 6 at 0.1 to 3.0 mg/kg.

The CDR3 is 14 amino acids. Germline V gene lookup returns CDR1 ENHRY and CDR2 SYGVKD. V lost 7 bases and J lost 0, with 12 bases in between. The source was CD4+ or CD8+ T cells sorted from blood, collected in a trial of the OX40 agonist ivuxolimab. The chain has TRBV10-3 and TRBJ1-1, with D possibly matching TRBD1 (6 bases). This sequence was found in an adult with an advanced solid tumor such as melanoma, head and neck, liver or kidney cancer. CDR3 sequence reads: CAIKGGPLNTEAFF. The DNA for the CDR3 is TGTGCCATCAAGGGGGGTCCTTTGAACACTGAAGCTTTCTTT.